Below, one T cell receptor beta chain is given with its context. Its cognate antigen is unknown. This sample is part of a study of Tregs in tolerant kidney transplant recipients. TCRdb keeps only in-frame clones here, not all; method: immunoSEQ multiplex PCR. The sample lists roughly 250,000 clones; around 81% were seen once. General study findings and limits: The small number of patients limits these findings pending further validation.

Unstimulated regulatory T cells (CD4+CD25+CD127-), CD4+CD25- non-regulatory cells, CD4 and CD8 cells were FACS-sorted from thawed PBMCs. The sequencing input was CD4+ T cells from blood. The TCR sequence derives from a human donor in good health.

This CDR3 is CAWSVTFNYGYTF. The CDR3 DNA reads as TGTGCCTGGAGTGTAACCTTTAACTATGGCTACACCTTC. The rearrangement links TRBV30 to TRBJ1-2; no definite D call. V lost 0 bases, J lost 1 base, and 6 bases lay in between. This CDR3 contains 13 residues. Germline V gene sequence: CDR1 GTSNPN, CDR2 SVGIG (reference sequence).